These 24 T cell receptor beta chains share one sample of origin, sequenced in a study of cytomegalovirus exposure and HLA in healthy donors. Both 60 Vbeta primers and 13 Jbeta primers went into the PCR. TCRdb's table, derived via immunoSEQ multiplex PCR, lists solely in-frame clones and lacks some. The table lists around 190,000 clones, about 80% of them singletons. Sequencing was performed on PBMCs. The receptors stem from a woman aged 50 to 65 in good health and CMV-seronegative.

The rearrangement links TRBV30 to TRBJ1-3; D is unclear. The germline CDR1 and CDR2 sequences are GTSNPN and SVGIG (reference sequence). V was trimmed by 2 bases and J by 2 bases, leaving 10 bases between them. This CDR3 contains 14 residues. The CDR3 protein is CAWSINGAGNTIYF. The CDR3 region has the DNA TGTGCCTGGAGTATTAACGGGGCTGGAAACACCATATATTTT.

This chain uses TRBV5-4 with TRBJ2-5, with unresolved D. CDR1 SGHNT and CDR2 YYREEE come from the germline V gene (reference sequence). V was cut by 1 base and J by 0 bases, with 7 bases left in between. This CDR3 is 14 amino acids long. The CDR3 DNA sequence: TGTGCCAGCAGCTTGCCGGGTAACCAAGAGACCCAGTACTTC. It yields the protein CASSLPGNQETQYF.

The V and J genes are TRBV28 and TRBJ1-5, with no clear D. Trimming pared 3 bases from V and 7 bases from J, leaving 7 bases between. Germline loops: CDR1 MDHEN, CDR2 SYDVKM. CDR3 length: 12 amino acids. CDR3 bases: TGTGCCAGCAGTTTTTCAGGACAGCCCCAGCATTTT. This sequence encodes CASSFSGQPQHF.

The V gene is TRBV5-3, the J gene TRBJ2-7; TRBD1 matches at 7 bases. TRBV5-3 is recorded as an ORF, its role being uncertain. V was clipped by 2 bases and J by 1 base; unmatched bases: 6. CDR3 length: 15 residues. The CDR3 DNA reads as TGTGCCAGAAGCTTCACGGGACAGAAATCCTACGAGCAGTACTTC. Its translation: CARSFTGQKSYEQYF.

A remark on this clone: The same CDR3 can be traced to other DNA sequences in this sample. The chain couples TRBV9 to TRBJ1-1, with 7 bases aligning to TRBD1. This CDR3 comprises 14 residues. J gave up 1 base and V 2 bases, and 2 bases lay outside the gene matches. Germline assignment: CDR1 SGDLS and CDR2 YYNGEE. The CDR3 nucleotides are TGTGCCAGCAGCGTCCAGGGGGGGAACACTGAAGCTTTCTTT. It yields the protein CASSVQGGNTEAFF. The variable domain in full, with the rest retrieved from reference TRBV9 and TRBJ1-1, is DSGVTQTPKHLITATGQRVTLRCSPRSGDLSVYWYQQSLDQGLQFLIQYYNGEERAKGNILERFSAQQFPDLHSELNLSSLELGDSALYFCASSVQGGNTEAFFGQGTRLTVV.

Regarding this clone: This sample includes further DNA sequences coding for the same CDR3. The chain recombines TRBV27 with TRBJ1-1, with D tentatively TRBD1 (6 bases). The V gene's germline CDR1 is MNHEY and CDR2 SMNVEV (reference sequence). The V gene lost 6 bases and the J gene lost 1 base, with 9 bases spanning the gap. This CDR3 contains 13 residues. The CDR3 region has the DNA TGTGCCAGCAGCCTAGGGGGGAACACTGAAGCTTTCTTT. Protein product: CASSLGGNTEAFF.

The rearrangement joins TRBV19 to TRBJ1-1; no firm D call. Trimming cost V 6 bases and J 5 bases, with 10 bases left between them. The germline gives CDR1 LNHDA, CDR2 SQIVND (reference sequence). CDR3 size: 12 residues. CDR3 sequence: CASSPTGTEAFF. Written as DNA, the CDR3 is TGTGCCAGTAGCCCAACGGGAACTGAAGCTTTCTTT.

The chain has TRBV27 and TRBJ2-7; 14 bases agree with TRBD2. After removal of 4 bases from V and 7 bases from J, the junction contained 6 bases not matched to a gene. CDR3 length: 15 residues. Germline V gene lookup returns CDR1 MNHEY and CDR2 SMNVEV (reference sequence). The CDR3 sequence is CASSSGTSGSREQYF. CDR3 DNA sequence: TGTGCCAGCAGTTCCGGGACTAGCGGGAGTCGTGAGCAGTACTTC.

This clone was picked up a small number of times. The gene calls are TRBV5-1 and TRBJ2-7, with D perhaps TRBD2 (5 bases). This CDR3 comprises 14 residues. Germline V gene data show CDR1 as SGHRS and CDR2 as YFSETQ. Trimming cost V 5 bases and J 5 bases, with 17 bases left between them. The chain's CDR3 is CASRRSGKEDEQYF. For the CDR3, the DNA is TGCGCCAGCAGGCGGTCCGGGAAGGAGGACGAGCAGTACTTC.

DNA for the CDR3: TGTGCCAGCAGCAAAGTGACTAGCGGGGGCCACAATGAGCAGTTCTTC. It specifies CASSKVTSGGHNEQFF. The chain is built from TRBV21-1 and TRBJ2-1; the tabulated D call, TRBD2, remains unverified against the DNA. TRBV21-1 corresponds to a pseudogene. This CDR3 has 16 residues.

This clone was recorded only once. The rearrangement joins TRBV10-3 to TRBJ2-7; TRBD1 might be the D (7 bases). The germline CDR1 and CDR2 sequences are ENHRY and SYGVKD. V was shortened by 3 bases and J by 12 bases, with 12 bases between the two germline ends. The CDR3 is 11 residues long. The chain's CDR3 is CAISDSGGLYF. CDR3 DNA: TGTGCCATCAGTGACTCAGGGGGGTTGTACTTC.

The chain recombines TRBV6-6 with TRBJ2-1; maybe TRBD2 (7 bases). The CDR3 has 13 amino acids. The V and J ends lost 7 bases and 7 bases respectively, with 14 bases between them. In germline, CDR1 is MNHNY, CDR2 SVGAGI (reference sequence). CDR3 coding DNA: TGTGCCAGCAAGGGGGGGGCAGGAAATGAGCAGTTCTTC. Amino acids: CASKGGAGNEQFF.

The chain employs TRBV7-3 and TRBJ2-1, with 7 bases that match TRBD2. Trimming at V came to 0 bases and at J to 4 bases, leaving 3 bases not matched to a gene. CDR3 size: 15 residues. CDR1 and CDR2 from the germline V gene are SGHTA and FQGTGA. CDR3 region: CASSLTLAAYNEQFF. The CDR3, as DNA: TGTGCCAGCAGCTTAACGCTAGCGGCTTACAATGAGCAGTTCTTC.

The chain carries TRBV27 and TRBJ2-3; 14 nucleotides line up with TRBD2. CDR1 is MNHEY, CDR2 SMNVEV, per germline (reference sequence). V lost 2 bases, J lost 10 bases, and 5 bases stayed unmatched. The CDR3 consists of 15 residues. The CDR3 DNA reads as TGTGCCAGCAGTTTAGGGACTAGCGGGAGCGCGGCGCAGTATTTT. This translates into CASSLGTSGSAAQYF.

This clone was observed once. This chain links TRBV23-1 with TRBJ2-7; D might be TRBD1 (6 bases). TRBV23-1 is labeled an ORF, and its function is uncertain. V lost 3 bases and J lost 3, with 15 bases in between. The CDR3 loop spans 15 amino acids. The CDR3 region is CASSHIWTVHYEQYF. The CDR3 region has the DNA TGCGCCAGCAGTCACATATGGACAGTGCACTACGAGCAGTACTTC.

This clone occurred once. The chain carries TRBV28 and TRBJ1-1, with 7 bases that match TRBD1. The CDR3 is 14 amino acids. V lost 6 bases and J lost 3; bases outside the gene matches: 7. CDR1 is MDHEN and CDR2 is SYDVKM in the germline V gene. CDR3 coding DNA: TGTGCCAGCAGACAGGGGCCTATGCACACTGAAGCTTTCTTT. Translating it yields CASRQGPMHTEAFF.

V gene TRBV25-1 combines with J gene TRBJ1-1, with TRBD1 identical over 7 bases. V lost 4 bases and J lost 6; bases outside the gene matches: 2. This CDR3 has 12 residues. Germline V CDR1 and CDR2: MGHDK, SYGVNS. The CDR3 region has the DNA TGTGCCAGCAGTGTGACAGGGCCTGAAGCTTTCTTT. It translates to CASSVTGPEAFF. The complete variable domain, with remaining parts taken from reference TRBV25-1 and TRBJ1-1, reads EADIYQTPRYLVIGTGKKITLECSQTMGHDKMYWYQQDPGMELHLIHYSYGVNSTEKGDLSSESTVSRIRTEHFPLTLESARPSHTSQYLCASSVTGPEAFFGQGTRLTVV.

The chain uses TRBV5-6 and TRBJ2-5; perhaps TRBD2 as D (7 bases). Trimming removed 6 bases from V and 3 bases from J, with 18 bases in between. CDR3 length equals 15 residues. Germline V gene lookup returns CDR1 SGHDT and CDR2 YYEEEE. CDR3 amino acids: CASIRLRGGKETQYF. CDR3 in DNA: TGTGCCAGCATCCGATTGAGGGGGGGCAAAGAGACCCAGTACTTC.

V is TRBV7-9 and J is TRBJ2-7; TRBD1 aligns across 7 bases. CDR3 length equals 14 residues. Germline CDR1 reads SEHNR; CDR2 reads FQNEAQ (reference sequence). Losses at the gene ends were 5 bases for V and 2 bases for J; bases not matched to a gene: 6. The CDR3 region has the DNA TGTGCCAGCAGCCCGACAGGGTCTCCCTACGAGCAGTACTTC. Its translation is CASSPTGSPYEQYF.

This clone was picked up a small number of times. The CDR3 loop reads CATSQNRGINEKLFF. DNA of the CDR3: TGTGCCACCAGCCAAAACAGGGGAATTAATGAAAAACTGTTTTTT. The genes are TRBV15 and TRBJ1-4; 7 bases agree with TRBD1. This CDR3 is built from 15 residues. Germline V lookup: CDR1 LNHNV, CDR2 YYDKDF (reference sequence). V trimming: 5 bases; J trimming: 4 bases; junction bases outside the gene matches: 7. Using reference TRBV15 and TRBJ1-4 for the parts outside the CDR3, the full variable domain is DAMVIQNPRYQVTQFGKPVTLSCSQTLNHNVMYWYQQKSSQAPKLLFHYYDKDFNNEADTPDNFQSRRPNTSFCFLDIRSPGLGDTAMYLCATSQNRGINEKLFFGSGTQLSVL.

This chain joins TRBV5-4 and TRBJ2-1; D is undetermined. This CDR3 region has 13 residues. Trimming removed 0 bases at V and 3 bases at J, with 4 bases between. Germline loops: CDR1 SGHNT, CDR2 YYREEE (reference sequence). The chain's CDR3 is CASSLESYNEQFF. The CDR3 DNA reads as TGTGCCAGCAGCTTGGAGAGCTACAATGAGCAGTTCTTC.

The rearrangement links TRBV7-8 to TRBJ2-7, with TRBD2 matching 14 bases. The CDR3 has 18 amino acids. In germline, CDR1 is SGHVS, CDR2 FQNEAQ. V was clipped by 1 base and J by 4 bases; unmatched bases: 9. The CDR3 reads CASSLGRLAGGPLYEQYF. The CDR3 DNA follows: TGTGCCAGCAGCTTAGGGCGACTAGCGGGAGGGCCCTTGTACGAGCAGTACTTC.

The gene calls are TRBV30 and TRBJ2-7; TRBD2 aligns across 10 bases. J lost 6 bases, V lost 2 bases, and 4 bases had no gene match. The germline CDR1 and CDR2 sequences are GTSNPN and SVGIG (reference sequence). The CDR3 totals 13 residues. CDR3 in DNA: TGTGCCTGGAGTTCGCTAGCGGGAGCCGAGCAGTACTTC. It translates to CAWSSLAGAEQYF.

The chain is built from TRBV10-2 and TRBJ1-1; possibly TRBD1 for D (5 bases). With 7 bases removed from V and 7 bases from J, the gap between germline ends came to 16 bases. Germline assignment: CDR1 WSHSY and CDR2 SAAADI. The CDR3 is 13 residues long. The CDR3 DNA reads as TGCGCCAGCACGGGGGTGGCAGGGATTGAAGCTTTCTTT. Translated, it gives CASTGVAGIEAFF.